Listed here are 3 T cell receptor beta chains from one sample, sequenced in a study of cytomegalovirus exposure and HLA in healthy donors. The PCR used 60 Vbeta and 13 Jbeta primers. Using immunoSEQ multiplex PCR, the repertoire was profiled, and TCRdb retains in-frame clones only, with some absent. The sample records over 150,000 clones, around three quarters being singletons. Material for sequencing was PBMCs. These receptors were obtained from a woman aged 45 to 65 in good health and CMV-seropositive.

About this clone itself: Other DNA sequences in the same sample also yield this CDR3. The V gene is TRBV15, the J gene TRBJ1-2, with D tentatively TRBD1 (5 bases). V dropped 0 bases and J dropped 4 bases, with 6 bases sitting between them. CDR1 and CDR2 (germline): LNHNV, YYDKDF (reference sequence). This CDR3 spans 13 amino acids. CDR3 DNA sequence: TGTGCCACCAGCAGAGAGGGGGGCTATGGCTACACCTTC. Protein: CATSREGGYGYTF.

J is TRBJ1-1 and V is TRBV7-9; D might be TRBD1 (5 bases). CDR1 and CDR2 from the germline V gene are SEHNR and FQNEAQ (reference sequence). The CDR3 covers 15 residues. V lost 5 bases to trimming and J lost 3 bases, with 16 bases between them. CDR3 amino acids: CASSRPRGGDTEAFF. The CDR3 DNA sequence: TGTGCCAGCAGCCGCCCCCGGGGGGGGGACACTGAAGCTTTCTTT.

In nucleotides, the CDR3 is TGTGCCAGCAGTTTTACCAGGGAAACTGAAGCTTTCTTT. Translating it yields CASSFTRETEAFF. This rearrangement joins TRBV7-9 to TRBJ1-1, with D perhaps matching TRBD1 (5 bases). This CDR3 is built from 13 residues. With 6 bases removed from V and 5 bases from J, the gap between germline ends came to 13 bases. Germline CDR1 is SEHNR and CDR2 is FQNEAQ (reference sequence).